A single sample is the source of the 23 T cell receptor beta chains below, sequenced in a study of blood T cell repertoires in COVID-19. Using immunoSEQ multiplex PCR, the repertoire was profiled, and TCRdb retains in-frame clones only, with some absent. The table lists 140,000 or so clones, approximately 78% of them singletons. The material sequenced was peripheral blood. These receptors originate from a woman aged 80 or over with acute or convalescent COVID-19.

This clone was found a few times. The J gene is TRBJ2-1, the V gene TRBV27; 10 bases fit TRBD2. From germline, CDR1 is MNHEY and CDR2 SMNVEV (reference sequence). The V gene end was trimmed by 4 bases and the J gene end by 6 bases; junction bases not matched to a gene: 6. The CDR3 length is 15 residues. CDR3 sequence (DNA): TGTGCCAGCAGTTCCCGTCGGACTAGCGGCAATGAGCAGTTCTTC. Amino acids: CASSSRRTSGNEQFF.

V usage is TRBV2 and J usage is TRBJ2-2; 14 bases line up with TRBD2. Germline values: CDR1 SNHLY, CDR2 FYNNEI. V lost 6 bases to trimming and J lost 4 bases; unmatched junction nucleotides: 4. The CDR3 totals 16 residues. The CDR3 bases are TGTGCCAGCAGGGCAGGACTAGCGGGAGGCACCGGGGAGCTGTTTTTT. Protein sequence: CASRAGLAGGTGELFF.

This clone was found once. The rearrangement uses TRBV6-4 and TRBJ2-1; 14 bases match TRBD2. V dropped 6 bases and J dropped 6; count of bases not matched to a gene: 4. From germline, CDR1 is MRHNA and CDR2 SNTAGT. This CDR3 is built from 15 residues. Here the CDR3 reads CASSQGLAGVNEQFF. The CDR3 nucleotides are TGTGCCAGCAGCCAGGGACTAGCGGGAGTCAATGAGCAGTTCTTC.

The V gene is TRBV10-3, the J gene TRBJ2-5, with 7 bases matching TRBD1. This CDR3 spans 14 amino acids. Germline assignment: CDR1 ENHRY and CDR2 SYGVKD. With 2 bases clipped from V and 4 bases from J, the junction kept 4 bases outside the gene matches. CDR3 residues: CAISERGLGETQYF. In nucleotides, the CDR3 is TGTGCCATCAGTGAGAGGGGGCTGGGAGAGACCCAGTACTTC.

The chain is built from TRBV6-5 and TRBJ2-2; 9 nucleotides align to TRBD1. The junction had 6 bases not matched to a gene; V was cut back by 5 bases and J by 5 bases. The CDR3 spans 15 residues. Germline V gene data show CDR1 as MNHEY and CDR2 as SVGAGI. CDR3 sequence: CASSQQGARTGELFF. As DNA, the CDR3 is TGTGCCAGCAGTCAACAGGGGGCGCGGACCGGGGAGCTGTTTTTT.

The gene calls are TRBV4-1 and TRBJ1-2, with D uncertain. Germline-derived CDR1 and CDR2 are MGHRA and YSYEKL. This CDR3 has 15 residues. With 0 bases removed from V and 4 bases from J, the gap between germline ends came to 12 bases. CDR3 nucleotide sequence: TGCGCCAGCAGCCAAGATCGGGTGGTGGTCTATGGCTACACCTTC. This encodes CASSQDRVVVYGYTF.

V usage is TRBV5-6 and J usage is TRBJ2-7; TRBD2 aligns across 7 bases. There are 12 residues in the CDR3. Germline V gene data show CDR1 as SGHDT and CDR2 as YYEEEE. The V and J ends lost 1 base and 12 bases, in that order; junction bases with no gene match: 7. The CDR3 here is CASSLWQGGTYF. Written as DNA, the CDR3 is TGTGCCAGCAGCTTGTGGCAGGGAGGGACGTACTTC.

This clone was seen a handful of times. The CDR3 DNA sequence: TGTGCCACCAGTGATAGGGACAGGGGTAAAGATACGCAGTATTTT. Its translation: CATSDRDRGKDTQYF. This sequence joins TRBV24-1 and TRBJ2-3; TRBD1 matches 10 bases. CDR3 size: 15 residues. CDR1 and CDR2 from the germline V gene are KGHDR and SFDVKD. Trimming cost V 3 bases and J 5 bases; bases outside gene matches: 4.

This chain links TRBV27 with TRBJ1-2; D is unresolved. Germline lookup yields CDR1 MNHEY and CDR2 SMNVEV (reference sequence). V gave up 5 bases and J gave up 5 bases, with 18 bases separating them. This CDR3 contains 15 residues. This CDR3 reads CASSPLRAGSYGYTF. CDR3 sequence (DNA): TGTGCCAGCAGTCCTCTTAGGGCGGGTTCGTATGGCTACACCTTC.

This clone showed up just a few times. The V call is TRBV12-3 or TRBV12-4, the J call TRBJ1-1; D gene unclear. The CDR3 contains 12 residues. V dropped 7 bases and J dropped 2 bases, with 8 bases sitting between them. In DNA form, the CDR3 reads TGTGCCAGCACAGTGCTTAACACTGAAGCTTTCTTT. Its protein product is CASTVLNTEAFF.

This CDR3 is CASSSGQGAYNEQFF. The CDR3 DNA reads as TGTGCCAGCAGCTCGGGACAGGGGGCCTACAATGAGCAGTTCTTC. The chain employs TRBV7-8 and TRBJ2-1; 11 nucleotides match TRBD1. The CDR3 runs to 15 residues. The ends lost 4 bases at V and 2 bases at J; junction bases unmatched: 1. Germline CDR1 reads SGHVS; CDR2 reads FQNEAQ.

The chain recombines TRBV19 with TRBJ1-5, with D possibly being TRBD1 (6 bases). The CDR3 runs to 17 residues. V lost 2 bases to trimming and J lost 0 bases, with 14 bases between them. CDR1 and CDR2 (germline): LNHDA, SQIVND (reference sequence). The CDR3 sequence is CASSIPPGTYSNQPQHF. The CDR3 DNA reads TGTGCCAGTAGTATACCACCGGGGACATATAGCAATCAGCCCCAGCATTTT.

This chain links TRBV4-2 with TRBJ2-5, with TRBD2 as a possible D gene (6 bases). CDR3 length equals 15 residues. Germline-derived CDR1 and CDR2 are LGHNA and YNFKEQ. V lost 4 bases to trimming and J lost 1 base, with 13 bases between them. This CDR3 is CASSRILAPQETQYF. The CDR3 DNA is TGTGCCAGCAGCCGAATTCTAGCGCCCCAAGAGACCCAGTACTTC.

CDR3 DNA: TGTGCCAGTAGTCTATCCCGGGGTACTGAAGCTTTCTTT. This gives the protein CASSLSRGTEAFF. The V and J genes are TRBV19 and TRBJ1-1; D ambiguous. This CDR3 has 13 amino acids. The germline CDR1 and CDR2 sequences are LNHDA and SQIVND (reference sequence). The V end lost 5 bases, the J end lost 5 bases, and 12 bases lay between the germline ends.

The chain carries TRBV9 and TRBJ2-3, with D tentatively TRBD1 (6 bases). Germline CDR1 SGDLS, CDR2 YYNGEE. The V gene lost 3 bases and the J gene lost 6 bases, with 17 bases spanning the gap. This CDR3 comprises 15 residues. The CDR3 sequence is CASSAWGRGIDTQYF. The CDR3 DNA follows: TGTGCCAGCAGCGCCTGGGGAAGGGGGATTGATACGCAGTATTTT.

V is TRBV9 and J is TRBJ2-5, with D maybe TRBD2 (5 bases). The CDR3 consists of 14 residues. CDR1 and CDR2 from the germline V gene are SGDLS and YYNGEE. The ends were cut back, 0 bases at V and 1 base at J, with 7 bases in the middle. This CDR3 reads CASSVGTSQETQYF. The CDR3 coding sequence is TGTGCCAGCAGCGTAGGTACTAGCCAAGAGACCCAGTACTTC.

The chain carries TRBV20-1 and TRBJ2-1; 8 bases are a match to TRBD2. Germline lookup yields CDR1 DFQATT and CDR2 SNEGSKA (reference sequence). There are 14 residues in the CDR3. The V gene end was trimmed by 3 bases and the J gene end by 6 bases; junction bases not matched to a gene: 7. CDR3 sequence reads: CSASRTGRANEQFF. The CDR3 nucleotides are TGCAGTGCTAGTCGGACCGGGAGGGCCAATGAGCAGTTCTTC.

The chain carries TRBV10-3 and TRBJ2-5; 12 bases align to TRBD2. CDR1 is ENHRY and CDR2 is SYGVKD in the germline V gene. This CDR3 has 16 amino acids. Losses at the gene ends were 3 bases for V and 5 bases for J; bases not matched to a gene: 7. The CDR3 here is CAISDLPSGRGETQYF. For the CDR3, the DNA is TGTGCCATCAGTGATCTTCCTAGCGGGAGGGGCGAGACCCAGTACTTC.

The chain employs TRBV5-1 and TRBJ2-1; 12 bases line up with TRBD2. The CDR3 has 15 amino acids. The ends lost 0 bases at V and 6 bases at J; junction bases unmatched: 1. Per germline, CDR1 SGHRS and CDR2 YFSETQ. The CDR3 DNA reads TGCGCCAGCAGCTTGGCTAGCGGGAGGGGCAATGAGCAGTTCTTC. It yields the protein CASSLASGRGNEQFF.

The CDR3 protein is CASNGGYPGELFF. CDR3 nucleotides: TGCGCCAGCAACGGGGGGTACCCCGGGGAGCTGTTTTTT. This chain uses TRBV5-1 with TRBJ2-2; 7 bases are a match to TRBD2. CDR1 is SGHRS and CDR2 is YFSETQ in the germline V gene. Trimming took 6 bases from V and 6 from J; bases not matched to a gene: 5. The CDR3 has 13 amino acids.

The chain joins TRBV7-2 to TRBJ1-2; the D gene is possibly TRBD1 (5 bases). Trimming stripped 1 base from V and 4 bases from J, with 7 bases between. The CDR3 has 13 residues. Germline V gene data show CDR1 as SGHTA and CDR2 as FQGNSA. Written as DNA, the CDR3 is TGTGCCAGCAGCTTAGGTCAGGGCTATGGCTACACCTTC. Encoded protein: CASSLGQGYGYTF.

The rearrangement uses TRBV7-3 and TRBJ2-3; TRBD2 agrees at 9 bases. The CDR3 extends over 15 amino acids. V lost 6 bases to trimming and J lost 0 bases; unmatched junction nucleotides: 4. The germline CDR1 and CDR2 sequences are SGHTA and FQGTGA. This chain's CDR3 is CASRRTSESTDTQYF. The DNA of the CDR3 is TGTGCCAGCAGGCGGACTAGCGAGAGCACAGATACGCAGTATTTT.

The chain links TRBV5-1 to TRBJ2-1; TRBD2 might be the D (6 bases). Germline loops: CDR1 SGHRS, CDR2 YFSETQ. The ends were cut back, 0 bases at V and 9 bases at J, with 16 bases in the middle. The CDR3 covers 15 residues. The CDR3 DNA sequence: TGCGCCAGCAGCTTGGACCCCACTAGCTACCGTGAGCAGTTCTTC. Translated: CASSLDPTSYREQFF.